The entry below describes one TCR beta chain. The length of the CDR3 is 13 residues. CDR1 and CDR2 from the germline V gene are LGHDT and YNNKEL (reference sequence). Germline trimming cut 2 bases from V and 13 bases from J; bases unmatched to any gene: 8. These data come from a study of blood T cell repertoires in COVID-19. Study in general: T cells, B-cell-depleted T cells, or PBMCs supplied cDNA or gDNA.

Profiled with immunoSEQ multiplex PCR; TCRdb holds only in-frame clones, not every one. The sample includes 390,000 or so clones, around 89% seen only once; the top ten take 1%. This clonotype originated in a man aged 18 to 29 who had recovered from COVID-19. The sequencing sample was made of PBMCs or T cells enriched from blood (not recorded which). This chain uses TRBV3-1 (or the pseudogene TRBV3-2) with TRBJ1-2; 9 bases map to TRBD1. The CDR3 coding sequence is TGTGCCAGCAGCCAACCACAGGGGGCGGTTGGCACCTTC. It yields the protein CASSQPQGAVGTF.